The entry below describes one TCR beta chain. TCR alpha and TCR beta cDNA libraries with sample barcodes and UMIs came from 5'RACE using constant-segment primers. TCRdb fed the 5' RACE reads into MiXCR, producing one record per CDR3 protein. Among 400,000 or so distinct CDR3 sequences listed, approximately 20% were seen once. The sample belongs to a study of T-cell memory formation after mild COVID-19. Whole-study context: Among the donors, TCR clusters were largely specific to each donor.

The CDR3 has 13 amino acids. V was pared by 6 bases and J by 6 bases, with 15 bases between. The gene calls are TRBV12-3 or TRBV12-4 and TRBJ2-7; the D gene is possibly TRBD2 (6 bases). The sequenced sample was PBMCs or a T cell subset sorted from them (not recorded which). The TCR comes from an adult woman who had mild COVID-19 (a few samples of this study predate the infection). Cell type and time point are not known. CDR3 protein: CASSLNGGSEQYF. The DNA of the CDR3 is TGTGCCAGCAGCCTAAACGGGGGAAGCGAGCAGTACTTC.